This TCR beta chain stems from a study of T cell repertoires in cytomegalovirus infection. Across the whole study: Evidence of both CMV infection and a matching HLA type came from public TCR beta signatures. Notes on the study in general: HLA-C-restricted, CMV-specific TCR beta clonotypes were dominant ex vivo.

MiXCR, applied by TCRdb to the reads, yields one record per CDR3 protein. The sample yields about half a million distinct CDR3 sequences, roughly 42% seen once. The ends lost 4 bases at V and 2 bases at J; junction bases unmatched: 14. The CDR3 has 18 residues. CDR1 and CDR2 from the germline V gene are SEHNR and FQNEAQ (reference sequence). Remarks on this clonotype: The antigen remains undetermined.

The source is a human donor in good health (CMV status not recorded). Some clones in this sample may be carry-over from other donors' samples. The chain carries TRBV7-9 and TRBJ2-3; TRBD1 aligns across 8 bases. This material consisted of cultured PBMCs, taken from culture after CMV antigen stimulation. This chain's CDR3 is CASSSPQGGFPATDTQYF. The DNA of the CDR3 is TGTGCCAGCAGCTCCCCACAGGGGGGCTTCCCTGCCACAGATACGCAGTATTTT. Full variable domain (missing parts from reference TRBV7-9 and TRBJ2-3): DTGVSQNPRHKITKRGQNVTFRCDPISEHNRLYWYRQTLGQGPEFLTYFQNEAQLEKSRLLSDRFSAERPKGSFSTLEIQRTEQGDSAMYLCASSSPQGGFPATDTQYFGPGTRLTVL.